This T cell receptor beta chain is from a study of beta chain features in type 1 diabetes. Overall study: Comparable age, gender and cell yields were observed in patients relative to healthy donors. Study results and limitations: Any HLA effect on TCRB rearrangement was left unresolved by small sub-analyses.

The CDR3 is 17 amino acids. Trimming removed 4 bases at V and 0 bases at J, with 19 bases between. Germline lookup yields CDR1 GTSNPN and CDR2 SVGIG (reference sequence). Notes on this clone: The antigen remains unidentified.

A single heparinised draw of approximately 0.11 L on average was taken per donor. Purities over 98% were achieved in all sorted populations. Investigators reverse transcribed all isolated RNA, so they sequenced expressed TCRB transcripts. Profiled with immunoSEQ multiplex PCR; TCRdb holds only in-frame clones, not every one. This table holds approximately 300,000 clones, 9.5% to 12% found once. The TCR sequence derives from a woman aged 30 to 39 in good health. The source material was naive CD4+ T cells from blood. The chain combines TRBV30 with TRBJ1-3, with TRBD1 as a possible D gene (5 bases). CDR3 bases: TGTGCCTGGATTCATCCTGACAGAGAAAACTCTGGAAACACCATATATTTT. Amino acids: CAWIHPDRENSGNTIYF.